This TCR beta chain came from a study of T-cell memory formation after mild COVID-19. About the study: Largely donor-specific TCR clusters were found.

TCRdb redid the calling of the 5' RACE reads with MiXCR, one entry per CDR3 protein. The data contain about 400,000 distinct CDR3 sequences, 20% to 30% of them singletons. As for this clonotype: Antigen specificity is unknown.

Whole-study findings and limits: Balance between CD4 and CD8 was seen in clones contracting day 15 to 85, and a CD4+ lean was seen in later expanders. CD8+ contracting clones occupied EMRA, while CD4+ ones occupied mainly CM and EM. Certain responding clones were present in pre-infection memory, suggesting participation of cross-reactive memory.

The clonotype comes from an adult woman who had mild COVID-19 (a few samples of this study predate the infection). Cell type and time point are not known. Sequencing was done on a sample of PBMCs or a T cell subset sorted from them (not recorded which).

The CDR3 DNA is TGTGCCAGCAGCACCCGAAGGGGGCTTGGCTACACCTTC. Translated, it gives CASSTRRGLGYTF. This rearrangement joins TRBV7-9 to TRBJ1-2; 7 positions match TRBD1. J gave up 7 bases and V 5 bases, and 7 bases lay outside the gene matches. Germline loops: CDR1 SEHNR, CDR2 FQNEAQ (reference sequence). The CDR3 spans 13 residues.